The 9 T cell receptor beta chains given below trace back to one sample, sequenced in a study of blood T cells in healthy people across ages. With a J-beta primer mix and a sample-barcoded 5' primer, a second PCR ran about 6 to 11 cycles. MiXCR was run by TCRdb on the 5' RACE reads, yielding one entry per CDR3 protein. Of under 1,000,000 distinct CDR3 sequences in the sample, roughly 40% were seen once. What was sequenced was blood. All receptors derive from a man aged 18 to 29 in good health.

This clonotype was detected ten times or more. The chain employs TRBV2 and TRBJ1-2; the D is unclear. The CDR3 runs to 15 residues. V shed 2 bases and J shed 0 bases, with 10 bases lying between them. The germline V gene encodes CDR1 SNHLY and CDR2 FYNNEI. The CDR3 protein is CASSERARPNYGYTF. Written as DNA, the CDR3 is TGTGCCAGCAGTGAACGTGCCAGGCCTAACTATGGCTACACCTTC.

This clonotype was counted only a few times. This clone may be a read error of a much larger clone one base away. The genes are TRBV4-1 and TRBJ1-2, with D maybe TRBD1 (6 bases). Trimming took off 0 bases at V and 4 bases at J, with 9 bases between the two ends. Per germline, CDR1 MGHRA and CDR2 YSYEKL. The CDR3 covers 14 residues. The CDR3 spells CASSQEQGSYGYTF. DNA for the CDR3: TGCGCCAGCAGCCAAGAGCAGGGGAGCTATGGCTACACCTTC.

The CDR3 sequence is CASSPWDRETQYF. The CDR3 nucleotides are TGTGCCAGCAGTCCCTGGGACAGAGAGACCCAGTACTTC. The chain uses TRBV12-3 or TRBV12-4 and TRBJ2-5; 7 bases line up with TRBD1. The CDR3 totals 13 residues. J was trimmed by 4 bases and V by 5 bases; bases with no gene match: 4.

This clonotype was recorded many times. This rearrangement joins TRBV3-1 to TRBJ2-7, with 7 bases fitting TRBD2. The germline V gene has CDR1 LGHDT and CDR2 YNNKEL (reference sequence). V lost 0 bases to trimming and J lost 2 bases; unmatched junction nucleotides: 7. This CDR3 has 16 amino acids. CDR3: CASSQDPERGAYEQYF. CDR3 coding DNA: TGTGCCAGCAGCCAAGACCCTGAGCGGGGAGCCTACGAGCAGTACTTC.

In its sample, this clonotype was seen a few times. This rearrangement joins TRBV6-2 or TRBV6-3 to TRBJ1-5; D call uncertain. This CDR3 is 12 amino acids long. Trimming pared 0 bases from V and 5 bases from J, leaving 2 bases between. CDR1 and CDR2 from the germline V gene are MNHEY and SVGEGT. The CDR3, as DNA: TGTGCCAGCAGTTACTCGGATCAGCCCCAGCATTTT. Residues: CASSYSDQPQHF.

This rearrangement joins TRBV6-2 or TRBV6-3 to TRBJ1-2, with a weak D call TRBD1 (6 bases). The CDR3 totals 13 residues. Germline CDR1 and CDR2: MNHEY and SVGEGT. The V end lost 6 bases, the J end lost 7 bases, and 15 bases lay between the germline ends. The CDR3 DNA sequence: TGTGCCAGCAGATCCTCCAACAGGGTTGGCTACACCTTC. Translating it yields CASRSSNRVGYTF.

The chain is built from TRBV12-3 or TRBV12-4 and TRBJ1-2; D perhaps matches TRBD1 (5 bases). The CDR3 totals 13 residues. V was trimmed by 6 bases and J by 3 bases, leaving 11 bases between them. This CDR3 reads CASSPQAYYGYTF. The CDR3 DNA reads as TGTGCCAGCAGCCCACAGGCCTACTATGGCTACACCTTC.

This clonotype has at least ten counts. CDR3 in amino acids: CASSEARLYNEQFF. CDR3 nucleotides: TGTGCCAGCAGCGAGGCTAGACTCTACAATGAGCAGTTCTTC. The chain is built from TRBV9 and TRBJ2-1, with D uncertain. The CDR3 consists of 14 residues. Trimming left V 3 bases short and J 3 bases short, with 10 bases between. Germline CDR1 is SGDLS and CDR2 is YYNGEE. The entire variable domain, with the rest obtained from reference TRBV9 and TRBJ2-1, is as follows: DSGVTQTPKHLITATGQRVTLRCSPRSGDLSVYWYQQSLDQGLQFLIQYYNGEERAKGNILERFSAQQFPDLHSELNLSSLELGDSALYFCASSEARLYNEQFFGPGTRLTVL.

V gene TRBV4-1 combines with J gene TRBJ2-5; weak D call: TRBD2 (5 bases). CDR1 and CDR2 (germline): MGHRA, YSYEKL. The CDR3 spans 14 residues. Deletions cut 4 bases from V and 11 bases from J, with 20 bases between. As DNA, the CDR3 is TGCGCCAGCAGCCCAACGGGGAACGACGATGAGCAGTACTTC. Amino acids: CASSPTGNDDEQYF.